This entry lists 22 T cell receptor beta chains sequenced from one sample in a study of neurological immune-mediated disorders. TCRdb re-derived calls from the 5' RACE reads in MiXCR, one entry per CDR3 protein. The sample shows approximately 46,000 distinct CDR3 sequences, approximately 3% of them seen only once. Sequenced material: PBMCs. These receptors were collected from a woman aged 50 to 60 with multiple sclerosis.

This clonotype was counted ten times or more. The chain uses TRBV20-1 and TRBJ1-5; D perhaps matches TRBD1 (5 bases). The germline V gene has CDR1 DFQATT and CDR2 SNEGSKA (reference sequence). The ends were cut back, 3 bases at V and 11 bases at J, with 14 bases in the middle. CDR3 length equals 12 residues. CDR3 loop: CSARGGPLAQHF. The CDR3 DNA follows: TGCAGTGCTAGGGGGGGACCTCTGGCCCAGCATTTT.

Ten or more counts support this clonotype. V and J are TRBV6-5 and TRBJ1-2; D unclear. V lost 0 bases, J lost 2 bases, and 7 bases lay in between. Germline V gene sequence: CDR1 MNHEY, CDR2 SVGAGI. The CDR3 runs 14 residues. CDR3 DNA: TGTGCCAGCAGTTACTCGAATTCCAACTATGGCTACACCTTC. Translation: CASSYSNSNYGYTF.

This clonotype was found many times. The chain combines TRBV20-1 with TRBJ1-1, with no clear D. V was cut by 1 base and J by 0 bases, with 0 bases left in between. Germline loops: CDR1 DFQATT, CDR2 SNEGSKA (reference sequence). CDR3 size: 11 residues. For the CDR3, the DNA is TGCAGTGCTAGAGTGAACACTGAAGCTTTCTTT. This sequence encodes CSARVNTEAFF.

In its sample, this clonotype was seen a few times. Possible read error: a much larger clone is one base away. The conserved closing phenylalanine or tryptophan is absent in this CDR3, likely reflecting a read error. This chain joins TRBV7-2 and TRBJ1-2, with a possible D match to TRBD1 (6 bases). Between the trimmed V and J ends, which lost 6 bases and 5 bases, there was a span of 10 bases. The CDR3 consists of 12 residues. Germline CDR1 is SGHTA and CDR2 is FQGNSA. The CDR3 region is CASRITGYGYTL. CDR3 in DNA: TGTGCCAGCAGGATCACAGGGTATGGCTACACCTTA.

This clonotype was seen repeatedly, ten times or more. The chain employs TRBV28 and TRBJ2-7; D tentatively fits TRBD1 or TRBD2 (5 bases each). Trimming cost V 6 bases and J 4 bases, with 22 bases left between them. CDR1 and CDR2 from the germline V gene are MDHEN and SYDVKM. The CDR3 totals 16 residues. DNA for the CDR3: TGTGCCAGCAGCCCCCCCCGGGGCACCCTGGGGTACGAGCAGTACTTC. This encodes CASSPPRGTLGYEQYF.

The sample holds a few counts of this clonotype. The chain employs TRBV6-5 and TRBJ2-7; D is possibly TRBD1 or TRBD2 (5 bases each). This CDR3 is built from 14 residues. The V gene's germline CDR1 is MNHEY and CDR2 SVGAGI. V was trimmed by 7 bases and J by 3 bases, leaving 16 bases between them. The CDR3 bases are TGTGCCAGCACCCAAGAATGGGGACGCTACGAGCAGTACTTC. Its translation: CASTQEWGRYEQYF.

This clonotype was observed many times. The chain joins TRBV5-1 to TRBJ1-4; D might be TRBD1 (5 bases). This CDR3 is 16 amino acids long. The germline gives CDR1 SGHRS, CDR2 YFSETQ. Trimming stripped 2 bases from V and 5 bases from J, with 16 bases between. As DNA, the CDR3 is TGCGCCAGCAGCTTTGGGGCAGCTCAACTAAATGAAAAACTGTTTTTT. This translates into CASSFGAAQLNEKLFF.

This clonotype was seen repeatedly, ten times or more. This chain connects TRBV7-2 to TRBJ2-5, with 8 bases that match TRBD1. This CDR3 is built from 16 residues. The V and J ends lost 5 bases and 3 bases, in that order; junction bases with no gene match: 11. Looked up from germline, CDR1 is SGHTA and CDR2 is FQGNSA. The CDR3 nucleotides are TGTGCCAGCAGCGTAGTAGACAGGGGCGTCGAAGAGACCCAGTACTTC. Translating gives CASSVVDRGVEETQYF.

The sample holds many counts of this clonotype. The rearrangement joins TRBV5-1 to TRBJ2-7; the D gene is possibly TRBD2 (6 bases). CDR1 and CDR2 from the germline V gene are SGHRS and YFSETQ. There are 13 residues in the CDR3. Trimming stripped 6 bases from V and 3 bases from J, with 13 bases between. In DNA, the CDR3 is TGCGCCAGCACCGATATCGGGGGCTACGAGCAGTACTTC. It translates to CASTDIGGYEQYF.

Ten or more counts support this clonotype. The rearrangement joins TRBV12-3 or TRBV12-4 to TRBJ2-3; a weak D match, TRBD1 (6 bases). The CDR3 spans 14 residues. Trimming stripped 5 bases from V and 4 bases from J, with 13 bases between. CDR3 in amino acids: CASSPMGAADTQYF. The DNA of the CDR3 is TGTGCCAGCAGTCCTATGGGGGCTGCAGATACGCAGTATTTT.

This clonotype was observed many times. CDR3 nucleotide sequence: TGTGCCAGCAGCGCCTCGACAGGGGGCTACTACAATGAGCAGTTCTTC. It translates to CASSASTGGYYNEQFF. The genes are TRBV9 and TRBJ2-1, with TRBD1 matching over 10 bases. Germline values: CDR1 SGDLS, CDR2 YYNGEE. The V segment lost 3 bases and the J segment 3 bases; nucleotides outside the gene matches: 6. This CDR3 is 16 amino acids long.

This clonotype was counted at least ten times. J is TRBJ1-3 and V is TRBV5-6; D is unclear. The CDR3 length is 14 residues. V lost 6 bases to trimming and J lost 0 bases, with 10 bases between them. CDR1 and CDR2 (germline): SGHDT, YYEEEE. The CDR3 bases are TGTGCCAGCACCTATGGGGTCTCTGGAAACACCATATATTTT. It encodes CASTYGVSGNTIYF. Variable domain in full (rest from reference TRBV5-6 and TRBJ1-3): DAGVTQSPTHLIKTRGQQVTLRCSPKSGHDTVSWYQQALGQGPQFIFQYYEEEERQRGNFPDRFSGHQFPNYSSELNVNALLLGDSALYLCASTYGVSGNTIYFGEGSWLTVV.

This clonotype has at least ten counts. The chain uses TRBV5-1 and TRBJ2-1; possibly TRBD2 for D (6 bases). V lost 4 bases and J 0 bases, leaving 14 bases between the germline ends. The CDR3 runs 16 residues. Germline V gives CDR1 SGHRS, CDR2 YFSETQ. The CDR3 DNA reads TGCGCCAGCAGCCTGACGGGACTGACCTCCTACAATGAGCAGTTCTTC. This encodes CASSLTGLTSYNEQFF. The variable domain in full, with the rest retrieved from reference TRBV5-1 and TRBJ2-1, is KAGVTQTPRYLIKTRGQQVTLSCSPISGHRSVSWYQQTPGQGLQFLFEYFSETQRNKGNFPGRFSGRQFSNSRSEMNVSTLELGDSALYLCASSLTGLTSYNEQFFGPGTRLTVL.

This clonotype was counted many times. The V and J genes are TRBV5-1 and TRBJ1-4; D not certain. Trimming took 2 bases from V and 8 from J, leaving 10 bases between them. The CDR3 contains 13 residues. Looked up from germline, CDR1 is SGHRS and CDR2 is YFSETQ. The CDR3 DNA is TGCGCCAGCAGCTTAGGAAGCGGAGAAAAACTGTTTTTT. This sequence encodes CASSLGSGEKLFF.

This clonotype has a count of ten or more. The gene calls are TRBV20-1 and TRBJ2-1; D ambiguous. CDR1 is DFQATT and CDR2 is SNEGSKA in the germline V gene (reference sequence). The CDR3 sequence is 15 residues long. Trimming cost V 2 bases and J 0 bases, with 11 bases left between them. CDR3 DNA: TGCAGTGCTAGACCGGAATGGAGCTCCTACAATGAGCAGTTCTTC. As protein: CSARPEWSSYNEQFF.

The J gene is TRBJ2-1, the V gene TRBV7-2, with 9 nucleotides matching TRBD2. The CDR3 consists of 17 residues. The germline CDR1 and CDR2 sequences are SGHTA and FQGNSA. J was trimmed by 1 base and V by 6 bases; bases with no gene match: 10. The CDR3 reads CASRALTSGTSYNEQFF. The CDR3 region has the DNA TGTGCCAGCAGGGCCCTGACTAGCGGTACTTCCTACAATGAGCAGTTCTTC.

This clonotype was observed many times. This sequence joins TRBV29-1 and TRBJ2-3; 10 bases line up with TRBD2. Germline CDR1 SQVTM, CDR2 ANQGSEA. V lost 3 bases to trimming and J lost 1 base; unmatched junction nucleotides: 1. The CDR3 spans 14 residues. The CDR3 DNA is TGCAGCGTTGACGGACTAGCGGGCACAGATACGCAGTATTTT. Amino acids: CSVDGLAGTDTQYF.

The table lists this clonotype with many counts. The genes are TRBV5-1 and TRBJ1-6; 9 bases are a match to TRBD1. CDR1 is SGHRS, CDR2 YFSETQ, per germline. The CDR3 runs 15 residues. V lost 4 bases to trimming and J lost 5 bases; unmatched junction nucleotides: 4. The CDR3 loop is CASSGRTGDNSPLHF. CDR3 DNA: TGCGCCAGCAGCGGGAGGACAGGGGATAATTCACCCCTCCACTTT.

This clonotype was detected ten times or more. The chain has TRBV29-1 and TRBJ2-5, with no clear D. The CDR3 spans 11 residues. V lost 4 bases, J lost 3 bases, and 6 bases lay in between. Germline V gives CDR1 SQVTM, CDR2 ANQGSEA. The DNA for the CDR3 is TGCAGCGTTGTACAGAAAGAGACCCAGTACTTC. Translated, it gives CSVVQKETQYF.

This clonotype was recorded many times. V usage is TRBV7-9 and J usage is TRBJ2-3; perhaps TRBD1 as D (6 bases). Germline V gene data show CDR1 as SEHNR and CDR2 as FQNEAQ (reference sequence). Trimming took 1 base from V and 4 from J, leaving 9 bases between them. The CDR3 length is 14 residues. CDR3 residues: CASSLDRAPDTQYF. The CDR3 bases are TGTGCCAGCAGCTTAGACAGGGCCCCAGATACGCAGTATTTT.

This clonotype was seen at least ten times. The chain couples TRBV7-2 to TRBJ1-2; D gene unclear. CDR1 is SGHTA, CDR2 FQGNSA, per germline. The V gene lost 0 bases and the J gene lost 6 bases, with 20 bases spanning the gap. This CDR3 spans 17 amino acids. The CDR3 region has the DNA TGTGCCAGCAGCTTAGCCGTACTTTACTCCGACCCCGATGGCTACACCTTC. It encodes CASSLAVLYSDPDGYTF.

This clonotype has at least ten counts. The chain joins TRBV5-5 to TRBJ2-3; 8 bases fit TRBD1. The trim removed 4 bases at V and 3 bases at J, leaving 4 bases unmatched. CDR1 and CDR2 (germline): SGHKS, YYEKEE (reference sequence). The CDR3 is 14 amino acids. In DNA, the CDR3 is TGTGCCAGCAGCCCGGACAGGGAGACAGATACGCAGTATTTT. It specifies CASSPDRETDTQYF.